This is a list of T cell receptor beta chains from one sample in a study of blood T cell repertoires in COVID-19. TCRdb's copy holds only in-frame clones and misses some; the assay was immunoSEQ multiplex PCR. This table holds 140,000 to 150,000 clones, about 80% found once. Sequenced input: peripheral blood. Source of these receptors: a human donor in a cohort sampled during active COVID-19. Each CDR3 is given with its conserved first and last residue. D genes are given only for firm matches. For some rows the clone size is stated as once, few or many, or as a class when expanded; others skip it.

d_gene	abundance	v_gene	j_gene	CDR3nt	CDR3aa
-	-	TRBV5-6	TRBJ2-3	TGTGCCAGCAGCTTGGGAGGAGTAGATACGCAGTATTTT	CASSLGGVDTQYF
TRBD1	-	TRBV19	TRBJ1-5	TGTGCCAGTAGTTTAACAGGGGGCCAGGGCAATCAGCCCCAGCATTTT	CASSLTGGQGNQPQHF
-	-	TRBV7-2	TRBJ2-1	TGTGCCAGCAGCCCTCCCGGGGGTGAGCAGTTCTTC	CASSPPGGEQFF
-	-	TRBV7-8	TRBJ2-5	TGTGCCAGCAGCTCCCTAGCCCAGTCGGAGACCCAGTACTTC	CASSSLAQSETQYF
TRBD1	-	TRBV2	TRBJ1-6	TGTGCCAGCAGTCCAGACAGGGGACTTACTTCACCCCTCCACTTT	CASSPDRGLTSPLHF
-	-	TRBV9	TRBJ2-2	TGTGCCAGCAGCGTATACCAGGGGAGCACCGGGGAGCTGTTTTTT	CASSVYQGSTGELFF
-	-	TRBV28	TRBJ1-2	TGTGCCAGCACCGAAACAGGGTACAACTATGGCTACACCTTC	CASTETGYNYGYTF
-	-	TRBV5-1	TRBJ2-5	TGCGCCAGCAGCTTCTCTAATCAAGAGACCCAGTACTTC	CASSFSNQETQYF
TRBD2	-	TRBV3-1/TRBV3-2	TRBJ2-3	TGTGCCAGCAGCCAAGATGCTAGCGGGGTAACGCAGTATTTT	CASSQDASGVTQYF
-	once	TRBV7-7	TRBJ2-5	TGTGCTAGCAGCTTGGGTTCCGGGAACCAAGAGACCCAGTACTTC	CASSLGSGNQETQYF
TRBD2	-	TRBV11-2	TRBJ2-1	TGTGCCAGCAGCGCCCGACTAGCGGGAGTCTACAATGAGCAGTTCTTC	CASSARLAGVYNEQFF
TRBD2	-	TRBV7-2	TRBJ2-5	TGTGCCAGCAGCTTCGGAGCGGGGGGGCCAGAGACCCAGTACTTC	CASSFGAGGPETQYF
TRBD1	-	TRBV9	TRBJ1-1	TGTGCCAGCAGCGTAGACAGGGGGCCAGCTTTCTTT	CASSVDRGPAFF
TRBD1	-	TRBV30	TRBJ2-4	TGTGCCTGGAGTCTCCAAGGGCCCGGGACAGGGCAAGCCAAAAACATTCAGTACTTC	CAWSLQGPGTGQAKNIQYF
TRBD1	-	TRBV2	TRBJ2-2	TGTGCCAGCACAGGGGGCGGGTACACCGGGGAGCTGTTTTTT	CASTGGGYTGELFF
-	-	TRBV15	TRBJ1-2	TGTGCCACCAGCAGAGATACAGGGCCCTATGGCTACACCTTC	CATSRDTGPYGYTF
-	-	TRBV10-3	TRBJ1-1	TGTGCCATCAGTGACCCGGCAGAGGGCGCTGAAGCTTTCTTT	CAISDPAEGAEAFF
TRBD1	-	TRBV28	TRBJ2-7	TGTGCCAGCAGTTTATTGGGACAGGGGGCCTACGAGCAGTACTTC	CASSLLGQGAYEQYF
TRBD1	-	TRBV12-3/TRBV12-4	TRBJ1-4	TGTGCCAGCAGTTTCGACAGGGGGGAAAAACTGTTTTTT	CASSFDRGEKLFF
TRBD1	-	TRBV28	TRBJ1-6	TGTGCCAGCCGCTCAGGGACAGATAATTCACCCCTCCACTTT	CASRSGTDNSPLHF
-	-	TRBV7-9	TRBJ2-2	TGTGCCAGCAGCTACCCTATGGAGGGCGACACCGGGGAGCTGTTTTTT	CASSYPMEGDTGELFF
-	-	TRBV2	TRBJ1-4	TGTGCCAGCAGTGAAGCATTAGGGCCGGGAGAAAAACTGTTTTTT	CASSEALGPGEKLFF